The rows below give T cell receptor beta chains drawn from one sample of a study of blood T cells in healthy people across ages. TCRdb reanalysed the 5' RACE reads using MiXCR and keeps one entry per CDR3 protein. The table includes roughly 800,000 distinct CDR3 sequences, around 25% detected once. The same data also went into a second study, on T cells of mothers and their children.

Sample: blood. These receptors were collected from a boy younger than 18 in good health. Both conserved end residues are part of each CDR3. The order of the fields is V gene, J gene, CDR3 protein.

V: TRBV14; J: TRBJ2-1; CDR3: CASSQEVGGYEQFF
V: TRBV4-3; J: TRBJ2-7; CDR3: CASSQDLRPREQYF
V: TRBV4-1; J: TRBJ2-3; CDR3: CASSQDGPEDSTDTQYF
V: TRBV4-2; J: TRBJ2-5; CDR3: CASSPLRAGGRYYQETQYF
V: TRBV6-1; J: TRBJ1-1; CDR3: CASSGDVYTEAFF
V: TRBV27; J: TRBJ1-3; CDR3: CASSSPGPGNTIYF
V: TRBV7-3; J: NA; CDR3: CASSPIGLAGVRDEQFF
V: TRBV14; J: TRBJ2-7; CDR3: CASSQLYRASYEQYF
V: TRBV6-2/TRBV6-3; J: TRBJ2-7; CDR3: CASSYPTSGGALYEQYF
V: TRBV6-6; J: TRBJ1-5; CDR3: CASSYSRTGNQPQHF
V: TRBV7-9; J: TRBJ1-2; CDR3: CASSLMEGLPYGYTF
V: TRBV29-1; J: TRBJ1-1; CDR3: CSVVVRNTEAFF